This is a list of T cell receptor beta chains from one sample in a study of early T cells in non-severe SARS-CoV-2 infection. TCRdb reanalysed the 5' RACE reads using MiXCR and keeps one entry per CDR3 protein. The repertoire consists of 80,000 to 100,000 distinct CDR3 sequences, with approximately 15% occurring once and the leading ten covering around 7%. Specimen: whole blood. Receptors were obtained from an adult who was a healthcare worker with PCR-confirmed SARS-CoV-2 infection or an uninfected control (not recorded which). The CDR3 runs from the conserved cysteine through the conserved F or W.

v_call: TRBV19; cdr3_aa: CASSIRGSDTGELFF
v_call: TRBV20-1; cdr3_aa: CSATGHPPNEQFF
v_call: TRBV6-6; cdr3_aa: CASSLLAGDYNEQFF
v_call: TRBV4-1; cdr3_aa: CASSQDGRGPYGYTF
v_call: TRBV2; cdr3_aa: CASSEGLAGNAQETQYF
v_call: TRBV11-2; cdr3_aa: CASSPTSGEPYEQYF
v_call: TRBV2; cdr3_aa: CASSSGSTEFF
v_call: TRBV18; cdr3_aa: CASSPGGTSNTEAFF
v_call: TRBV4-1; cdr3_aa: CASSSGRTNSYEQYF
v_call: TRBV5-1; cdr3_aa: CASRAGQNQPQHF
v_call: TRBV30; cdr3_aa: CAWSGQVEAFF
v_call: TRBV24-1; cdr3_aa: CATQPGQGRRNNQPQHF
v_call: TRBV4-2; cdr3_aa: CASSQAGEQYF
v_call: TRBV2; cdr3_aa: CASSRRNSNQPQHF
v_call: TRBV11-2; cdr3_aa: CASARRLAGMGYQETQYF
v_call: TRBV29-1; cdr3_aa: CSVVGHLSSYEQYF
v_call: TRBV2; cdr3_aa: CASRSGQIGQYF
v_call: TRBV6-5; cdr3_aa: CASLRGTEAFF
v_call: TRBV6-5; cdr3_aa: CAVNGWRERYEQFF
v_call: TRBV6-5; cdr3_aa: CASSYLPPSGRGGENIQYF
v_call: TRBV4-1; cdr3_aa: CASSQDMGGLAIYNEQFF
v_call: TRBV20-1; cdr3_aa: CSASETSGGYNEQFF
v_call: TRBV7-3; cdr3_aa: CASSRSGSSYNEQFF
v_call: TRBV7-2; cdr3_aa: CASSSYERNNEQFF
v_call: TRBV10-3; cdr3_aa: CAISDRTWKQYF
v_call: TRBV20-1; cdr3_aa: CSAIVARNNYGYTF
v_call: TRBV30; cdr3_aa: CAWSADNEQFF
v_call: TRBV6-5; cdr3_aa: CASSRSSGNTIYF
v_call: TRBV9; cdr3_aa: CASSLGLAADTGELFF
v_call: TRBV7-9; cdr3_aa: CASSFSQPYEQYF
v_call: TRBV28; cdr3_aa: CASSLWEVRRVDNEQFF
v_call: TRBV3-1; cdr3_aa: CASSQTPDSAYEQYF
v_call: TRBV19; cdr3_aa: CASTIGTGAYEQYF
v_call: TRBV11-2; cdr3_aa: CASSATGLQETQYF
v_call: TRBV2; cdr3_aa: CASSAEQGWYEQYF
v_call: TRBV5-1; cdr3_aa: CASSSSSWPSYNEQFF
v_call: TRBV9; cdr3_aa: CASSYRDRYEQYF
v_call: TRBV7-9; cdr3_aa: CASSYTGLNTGELFF
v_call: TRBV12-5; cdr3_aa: CASALVMYNEQFF
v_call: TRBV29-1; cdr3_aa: CSVGTGNEQFF
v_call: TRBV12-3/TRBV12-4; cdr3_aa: CASSLPLSKTGELFF
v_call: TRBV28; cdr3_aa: CASSPGYNTGELFF
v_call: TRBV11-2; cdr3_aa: CASSPPTGDTEAFF
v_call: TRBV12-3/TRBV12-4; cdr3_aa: CASSLNDAPTIYF
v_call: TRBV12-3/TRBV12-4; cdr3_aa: CASSPQATTNEKLFF
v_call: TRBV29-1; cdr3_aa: CSVEDRGMGARGSTEAFF
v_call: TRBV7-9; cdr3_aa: CASSFPDRDYTEAFF
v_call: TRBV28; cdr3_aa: CASTDSLAGGTDTQYF